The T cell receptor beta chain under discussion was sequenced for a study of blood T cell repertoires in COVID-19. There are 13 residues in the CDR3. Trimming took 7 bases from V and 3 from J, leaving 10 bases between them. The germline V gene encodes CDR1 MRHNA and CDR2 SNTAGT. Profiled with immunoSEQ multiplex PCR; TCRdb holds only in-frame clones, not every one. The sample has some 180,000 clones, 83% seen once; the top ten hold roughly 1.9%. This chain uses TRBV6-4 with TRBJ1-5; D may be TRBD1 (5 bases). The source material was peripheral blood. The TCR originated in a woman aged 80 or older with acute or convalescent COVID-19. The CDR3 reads CASKQDPNQPQHF. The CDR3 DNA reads TGTGCCAGCAAACAGGATCCCAATCAGCCCCAGCATTTT.